This note documents a single T cell receptor (beta chain) sequence. These data are taken from a study of PD-L1 blockade in urothelial cancer. Study overall: Samples of blood were analyzed 3 weeks (second dose) and 6 weeks after treatment start. The median number of T cells present in blood samples was some 140,000.

Method: immunoSEQ multiplex PCR; TCRdb's copy keeps in-frame clones and lacks some. The repertoire includes 40,000 to 50,000 clones, about 81% of them detected once, and about 3.2% sits in the top ten. The CDR3 loop spans 13 amino acids. V was pared by 7 bases and J by 6 bases, with 15 bases between. CDR1 is MDHEN and CDR2 is SYDVKM in the germline V gene. Time point meaning: pretreatment peripheral blood. Anywhere from 1 to 8 samples came from each patient, spanning pretreatment and on-treatment. The gene calls are TRBV28 and TRBJ1-2; D might be TRBD1 (5 bases). The sample here was PBMCs, taken around atezolizumab (anti-PD-L1) treatment. The TCR sequence derives from a man between 70 and 80 years old with urothelial cancer. DNA for the CDR3: TGTGCCAGCAAAGTTTCGGGCAGGGATGGCTACACCTTC. Its translation is CASKVSGRDGYTF.